The source of this T cell receptor (beta chain) is a study of T cell responses to AZD1222 COVID-19 vaccine. Libraries were prepared by immunoSEQ multiplex PCR; TCRdb keeps only in-frame clonotypes and omits some of them. The data show approximately 160,000 clones, about nine tenths seen once. The germline V gene has CDR1 SGHNT and CDR2 YYREEE (reference sequence). Unmatched junction bases numbered 5, after V lost 1 base and J lost 4 bases. This CDR3 region has 15 residues. V usage is TRBV5-4 and J usage is TRBJ1-2; 9 bases agree with TRBD1. Sequenced material: peripheral blood, taken on day 0 of AZD1222 vaccination. This receptor was taken from an adult in good health. CDR3 loop: CASSLSGQGRYGYTF. The CDR3 nucleotides read TGTGCCAGCAGCTTGTCGGGACAGGGTCGCTATGGCTACACCTTC.